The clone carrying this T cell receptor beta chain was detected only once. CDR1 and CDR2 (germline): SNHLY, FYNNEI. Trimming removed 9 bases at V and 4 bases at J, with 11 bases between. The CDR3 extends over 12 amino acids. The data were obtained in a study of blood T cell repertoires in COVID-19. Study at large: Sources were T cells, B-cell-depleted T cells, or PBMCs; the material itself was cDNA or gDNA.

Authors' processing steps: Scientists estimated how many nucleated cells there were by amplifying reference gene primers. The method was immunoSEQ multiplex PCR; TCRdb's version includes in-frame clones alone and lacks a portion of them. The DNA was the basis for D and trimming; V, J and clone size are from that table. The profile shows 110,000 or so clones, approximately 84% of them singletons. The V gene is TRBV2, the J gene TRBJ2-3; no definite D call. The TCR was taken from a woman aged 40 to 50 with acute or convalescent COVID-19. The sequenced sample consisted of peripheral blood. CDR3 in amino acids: CASSEQADTQYF. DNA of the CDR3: TGTGCCAGTTCTGAGCAAGCAGATACGCAGTATTTT.